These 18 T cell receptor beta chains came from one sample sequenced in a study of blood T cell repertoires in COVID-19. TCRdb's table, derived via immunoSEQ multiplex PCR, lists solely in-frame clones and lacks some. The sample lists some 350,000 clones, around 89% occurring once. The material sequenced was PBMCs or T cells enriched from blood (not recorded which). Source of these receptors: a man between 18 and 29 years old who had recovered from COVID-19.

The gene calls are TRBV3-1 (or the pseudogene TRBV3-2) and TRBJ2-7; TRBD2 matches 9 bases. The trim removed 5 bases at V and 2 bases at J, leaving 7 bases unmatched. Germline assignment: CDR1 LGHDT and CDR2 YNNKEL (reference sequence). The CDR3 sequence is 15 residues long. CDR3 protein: CASSFTSGPTYEQYF. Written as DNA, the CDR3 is TGTGCCAGCAGCTTCACTAGCGGGCCTACCTACGAGCAGTACTTC.

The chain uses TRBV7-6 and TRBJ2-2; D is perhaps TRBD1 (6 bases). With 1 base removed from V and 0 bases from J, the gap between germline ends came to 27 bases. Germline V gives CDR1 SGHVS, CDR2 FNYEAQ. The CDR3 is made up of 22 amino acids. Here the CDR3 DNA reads TGTGCCAGCAGCTTAGATATGGGGACACCCTTGATGGGGACCCCGAACACCGGGGAGCTGTTTTTT. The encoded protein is CASSLDMGTPLMGTPNTGELFF.

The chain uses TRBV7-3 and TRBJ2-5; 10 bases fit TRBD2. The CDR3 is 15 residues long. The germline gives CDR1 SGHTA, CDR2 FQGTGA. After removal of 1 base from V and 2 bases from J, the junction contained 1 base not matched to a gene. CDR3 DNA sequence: TGTGCCAGCAGCTTAAGACTAGCGGGTCAAGAGACCCAGTACTTC. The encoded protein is CASSLRLAGQETQYF.

Here the CDR3 reads CASSQRGAQSPLHF. CDR3 nucleotide sequence: TGTGCCAGCAGCCAACGGGGGGCACAGTCACCCCTCCACTTT. The chain links TRBV3-1 (or the pseudogene TRBV3-2) to TRBJ1-6; TRBD1 might be the D (6 bases). The CDR3 loop spans 14 amino acids. Germline assignment: CDR1 LGHDT and CDR2 YNNKEL (reference sequence). V lost 2 bases, J lost 10 bases, and 12 bases lay in between.

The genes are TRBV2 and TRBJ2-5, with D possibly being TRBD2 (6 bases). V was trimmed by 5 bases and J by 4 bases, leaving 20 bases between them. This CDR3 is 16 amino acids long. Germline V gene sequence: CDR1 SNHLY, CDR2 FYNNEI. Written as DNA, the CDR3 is TGTGCCAGCAGTCCCAGGACCCCCGGGGGAGGAGAGACCCAGTACTTC. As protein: CASSPRTPGGGETQYF.

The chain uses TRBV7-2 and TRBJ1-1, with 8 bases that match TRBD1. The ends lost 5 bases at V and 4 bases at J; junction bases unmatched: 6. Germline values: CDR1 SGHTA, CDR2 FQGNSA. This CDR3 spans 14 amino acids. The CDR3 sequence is CASSITGGITEAFF. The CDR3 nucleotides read TGTGCCAGCAGCATAACAGGGGGGATCACTGAAGCTTTCTTT.

In DNA, the CDR3 is TGTGCCAGCAGATCAACAGGGTGGGCATCCAATGAGCAGTTCTTC. It translates to CASRSTGWASNEQFF. The J gene is TRBJ2-1, the V gene TRBV2; a weak D match, TRBD1 (6 bases). Germline values: CDR1 SNHLY, CDR2 FYNNEI. V lost 6 bases, J lost 6 bases, and 18 bases lay in between. The CDR3 has 15 residues.

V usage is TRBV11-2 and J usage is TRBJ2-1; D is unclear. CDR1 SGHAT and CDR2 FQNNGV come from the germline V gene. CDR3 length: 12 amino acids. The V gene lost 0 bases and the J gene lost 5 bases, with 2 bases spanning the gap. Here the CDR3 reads CASSLDNNEQFF. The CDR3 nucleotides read TGTGCCAGCAGCTTAGACAACAATGAGCAGTTCTTC.

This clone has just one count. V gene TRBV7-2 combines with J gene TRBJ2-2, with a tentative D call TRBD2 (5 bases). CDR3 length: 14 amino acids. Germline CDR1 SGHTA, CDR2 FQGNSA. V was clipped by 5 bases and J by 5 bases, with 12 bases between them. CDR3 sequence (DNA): TGTGCCAGCAGCCTGGGCCGGGAAACCGGGGAGCTGTTTTTT. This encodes CASSLGRETGELFF. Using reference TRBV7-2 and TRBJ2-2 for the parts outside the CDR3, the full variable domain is GAGVSQSPSNKVTEKGKDVELRCDPISGHTALYWYRQSLGQGLEFLIYFQGNSAPDKSGLPSDRFSAERTGGSVSTLTIQRTQQEDSAVYLCASSLGRETGELFFGEGSRLTVL.

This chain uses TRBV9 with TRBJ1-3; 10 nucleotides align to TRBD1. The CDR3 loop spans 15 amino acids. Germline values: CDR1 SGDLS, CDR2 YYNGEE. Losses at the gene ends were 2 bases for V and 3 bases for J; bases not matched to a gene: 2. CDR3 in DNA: TGTGCCAGCAGCGTTGGGACAGGGGTTGGAAACACCATATATTTT. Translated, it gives CASSVGTGVGNTIYF.

The chain's CDR3 is CASSYARGGNTEAFF. The DNA of the CDR3 is TGTGCCAGCAGCTATGCCCGCGGGGGGAACACTGAAGCTTTCTTT. This chain uses TRBV7-2 with TRBJ1-1, with D tentatively TRBD1 (5 bases). The ends were cut back, 4 bases at V and 1 base at J, with 13 bases in the middle. Germline lookup yields CDR1 SGHTA and CDR2 FQGNSA. This CDR3 contains 15 residues.

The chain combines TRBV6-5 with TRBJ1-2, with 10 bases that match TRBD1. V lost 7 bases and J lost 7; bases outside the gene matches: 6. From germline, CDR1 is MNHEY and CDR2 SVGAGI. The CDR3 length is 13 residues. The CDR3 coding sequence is TGTGCCAGCACCCCCCGGGACAGGGGTGGCTACACCTTC. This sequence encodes CASTPRDRGGYTF.

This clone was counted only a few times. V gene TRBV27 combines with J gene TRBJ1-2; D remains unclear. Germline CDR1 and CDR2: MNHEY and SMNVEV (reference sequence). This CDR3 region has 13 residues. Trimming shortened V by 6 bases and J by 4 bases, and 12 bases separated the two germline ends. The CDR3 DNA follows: TGTGCCAGCAGCCTAACAGAGTCCTATGGCTACACCTTC. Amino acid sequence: CASSLTESYGYTF.

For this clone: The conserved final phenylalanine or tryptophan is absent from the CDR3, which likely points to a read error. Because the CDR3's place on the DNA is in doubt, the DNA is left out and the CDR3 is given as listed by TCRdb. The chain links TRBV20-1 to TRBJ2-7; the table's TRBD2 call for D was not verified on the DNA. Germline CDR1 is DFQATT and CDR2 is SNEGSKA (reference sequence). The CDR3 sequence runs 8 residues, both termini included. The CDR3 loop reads CSARVDLP.

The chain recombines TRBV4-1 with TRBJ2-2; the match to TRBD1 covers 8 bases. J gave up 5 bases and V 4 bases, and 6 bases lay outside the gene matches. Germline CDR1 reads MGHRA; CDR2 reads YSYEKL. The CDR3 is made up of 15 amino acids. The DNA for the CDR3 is TGCGCCAGCAGCCGTCAGGGGGCTATTACCGGGGAGCTGTTTTTT. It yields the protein CASSRQGAITGELFF.

The DNA of the CDR3 is TGTGCCACCAGTGATTTAGAGTGGGAGGGTTTGACCGGGGAGCTGTTTTTT. Amino acid sequence: CATSDLEWEGLTGELFF. The rearrangement links TRBV24-1 to TRBJ2-2, with 7 positions matching TRBD2. Germline assignment: CDR1 KGHDR and CDR2 SFDVKD. The CDR3 is 17 residues long. V lost 1 base, J lost 5 bases, and 9 bases stayed unmatched.

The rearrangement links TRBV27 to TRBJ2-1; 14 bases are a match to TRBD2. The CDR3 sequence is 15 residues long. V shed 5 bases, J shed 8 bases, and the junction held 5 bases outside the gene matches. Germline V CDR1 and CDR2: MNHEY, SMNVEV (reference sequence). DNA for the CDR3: TGTGCCAGCAGTGTAGGACTAGCGGGAGGCGATGAGCAGTTCTTC. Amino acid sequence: CASSVGLAGGDEQFF.

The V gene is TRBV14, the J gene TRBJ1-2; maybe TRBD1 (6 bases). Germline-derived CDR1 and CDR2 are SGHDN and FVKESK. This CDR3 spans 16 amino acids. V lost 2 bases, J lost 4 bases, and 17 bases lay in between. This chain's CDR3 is CASSQSYQGTGYGYTF. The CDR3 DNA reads TGTGCCAGCAGCCAATCCTATCAGGGGACGGGCTATGGCTACACCTTC.